Below are 31 T cell receptor beta chains sequenced from a single sample in a study of cytomegalovirus exposure and HLA in healthy donors. PCR used 60 Vbeta primers and 13 Jbeta primers. TCRdb's table, derived via immunoSEQ multiplex PCR, lists solely in-frame clones and lacks some. The sample shows 90,000 to 100,000 clones, about 76% of them seen only once. The specimen sequenced was PBMCs. The receptors come from a man between 40 and 49 years old in good health and CMV-seropositive.

The chain couples TRBV11-2 to TRBJ2-5, with 8 positions matching TRBD2. V trimming: 7 bases; J trimming: 4 bases; junction bases outside the gene matches: 11. The CDR3 extends over 15 amino acids. Germline loops: CDR1 SGHAT, CDR2 FQNNGV. CDR3: CASTGGATPRETQYF. The DNA of the CDR3 is TGTGCCAGCACGGGGGGGGCTACCCCCCGAGAGACCCAGTACTTC.

The gene calls are TRBV5-8 and TRBJ2-4, with 7 bases lining up with TRBD2. CDR3 length: 15 residues. J gave up 10 bases and V 0 bases, and 10 bases lay outside the gene matches. Germline V gives CDR1 SGHTS, CDR2 YDEGEE. This CDR3 is CASSLAGQGGSIQYF. In DNA, the CDR3 is TGTGCCAGCAGCTTGGCCGGGCAGGGCGGGAGTATTCAGTACTTC.

The chain joins TRBV18 to TRBJ2-1; D ambiguous. V lost 3 bases to trimming and J lost 8 bases, with 5 bases between them. There are 11 residues in the CDR3. Germline values: CDR1 KGHSH, CDR2 LQKENI. CDR3 sequence: CASSPADEQFF. The DNA for the CDR3 is TGTGCCAGCTCACCTGCGGATGAGCAGTTCTTC.

The chain combines TRBV6-5 with TRBJ2-5; 8 bases match TRBD1. Germline CDR1 reads MNHEY; CDR2 reads SVGAGI. This CDR3 contains 16 residues. After removal of 2 bases from V and 6 bases from J, the junction contained 11 bases not matched to a gene. CDR3 protein: CASSYEAGGAGKTQYF. In DNA form, the CDR3 reads TGTGCCAGCAGTTACGAGGCAGGGGGCGCCGGAAAGACCCAGTACTTC.

The chain joins TRBV10-3 to TRBJ2-5, with TRBD2 identical over 9 bases. The J call may be incorrect, as the DNA end agrees better with TRBJ2-7. Germline CDR1 reads ENHRY; CDR2 reads SYGVKD. This CDR3 comprises 16 residues. For the CDR3, the DNA is TGTGCCATCAGTGAGGGGGCTCTAGCGGGAAAGTACGAGCAGTACTTC. Its translation: CAISEGALAGKYEQYF.

This clone was detected only a few times. This chain links TRBV25-1 with TRBJ2-5; D is perhaps TRBD1 (6 bases). The CDR3 runs to 14 residues. Germline V gene data show CDR1 as MGHDK and CDR2 as SYGVNS. The V end lost 2 bases, the J end lost 1 base, and 8 bases lay between the germline ends. CDR3 loop: CASSEQGIQETQYF. The CDR3 DNA reads as TGTGCCAGCAGTGAACAGGGGATCCAAGAGACCCAGTACTTC.

The rearrangement links TRBV18 to TRBJ2-3; D gene ambiguous. This CDR3 is 12 amino acids long. Trimming pared 1 base from V and 5 bases from J, leaving 4 bases between. CDR1 is KGHSH, CDR2 LQKENI, per germline. The CDR3, as DNA: TGTGCCAGCTCACCACGGCTAGATACGCAGTATTTT. It translates to CASSPRLDTQYF.

V is TRBV5-4 and J is TRBJ1-6; D ambiguous. This CDR3 spans 16 amino acids. CDR1 and CDR2 (germline): SGHNT, YYREEE (reference sequence). The germline V and J ends were trimmed by 0 bases and 4 bases, with 11 bases remaining between them. Here the CDR3 reads CASSLEPNFYNSPLHF. CDR3 bases: TGTGCCAGCAGCTTGGAGCCCAATTTTTATAATTCACCCCTCCACTTT.

The V gene is TRBV19, the J gene TRBJ1-5; D possibly corresponds to TRBD1 (6 bases). The V gene lost 4 bases and the J gene lost 4 bases, with 17 bases spanning the gap. The germline gives CDR1 LNHDA, CDR2 SQIVND (reference sequence). This CDR3 has 16 amino acids. The CDR3 region is CASSSITGLSNQPQHF. The CDR3 bases are TGTGCCAGTAGTAGTATTACAGGGCTCTCGAATCAGCCCCAGCATTTT.

V is TRBV9 and J is TRBJ2-2; 8 nucleotides align to TRBD2. Germline-derived CDR1 and CDR2 are SGDLS and YYNGEE. The CDR3 covers 17 residues. The V and J ends lost 0 bases and 2 bases, in that order; junction bases with no gene match: 6. The CDR3 sequence is CASSVATSGRNTGELFF. As DNA, the CDR3 is TGTGCCAGCAGCGTAGCTACGAGCGGGAGAAACACCGGGGAGCTGTTTTTT.

The chain employs TRBV6-5 and TRBJ2-7, with TRBD2 as a possible D gene (6 bases). The germline V and J ends were trimmed by 6 bases and 2 bases, with 17 bases remaining between them. Germline lookup yields CDR1 MNHEY and CDR2 SVGAGI. CDR3 length: 15 residues. For the CDR3, the DNA is TGTGCCAGCAGGCCCCTTACGCGGGGTACCTACGAGCAGTACTTC. Its translation: CASRPLTRGTYEQYF.

The rearrangement joins TRBV27 to TRBJ1-1, with 8 bases matching TRBD1. The germline gives CDR1 MNHEY, CDR2 SMNVEV (reference sequence). This CDR3 spans 15 amino acids. The J segment lost 6 bases and the V segment lost 5 bases, leaving 11 bases of the junction unmatched. The CDR3 protein is CASSRQTGQGSEAFF. Written as DNA, the CDR3 is TGTGCCAGCAGTCGCCAAACCGGACAGGGCTCTGAAGCTTTCTTT.

This clone was seen more than once but under ten times. The chain links TRBV28 to TRBJ2-7, with 7 bases lining up with TRBD2. Germline V lookup: CDR1 MDHEN, CDR2 SYDVKM. The CDR3 is 15 amino acids. Trimming removed 2 bases from V and 0 bases from J; junction bases left unmatched: 4. CDR3 in amino acids: CASSLGAGSSYEQYF. The CDR3 region has the DNA TGTGCCAGCAGTTTAGGAGCGGGGTCCTCCTACGAGCAGTACTTC.

This clone was counted a few times. The V gene is TRBV18, the J gene TRBJ1-1; 10 bases are a match to TRBD1. V shed 3 bases and J 5 bases; nucleotides not matched to a gene: 6. Germline V lookup: CDR1 KGHSH, CDR2 LQKENI. This CDR3 has 15 amino acids. CDR3 in amino acids: CASSPRQGAQTEAFF. CDR3 nucleotides: TGTGCCAGCTCACCCCGACAGGGGGCGCAGACTGAAGCTTTCTTT.

This chain joins TRBV28 and TRBJ1-5; D perhaps matches TRBD1 (5 bases). V was clipped by 7 bases and J by 5 bases, with 9 bases between them. This CDR3 region has 12 residues. CDR1 and CDR2 from the germline V gene are MDHEN and SYDVKM. The CDR3 DNA follows: TGTGCCAGCAACTCACAGGATCAGCCCCAGCATTTT. Translating gives CASNSQDQPQHF. Supplemented by reference TRBV28 and TRBJ1-5, the full variable domain reads DVKVTQSSRYLVKRTGEKVFLECVQDMDHENMFWYRQDPGLGLRLIYFSYDVKMKEKGDIPEGYSVSREKKERFSLILESASTNQTSMYLCASNSQDQPQHFGDGTRLSIL.

The V gene is TRBV11-3, the J gene TRBJ1-1; a weak D match, TRBD1 (5 bases). Trimming stripped 5 bases from V and 4 bases from J, with 11 bases between. The CDR3 extends over 13 amino acids. CDR1 is SGHNT and CDR2 is YENEEA in the germline V gene. DNA for the CDR3: TGTGCCAGCAGCCCACGGGGGGGCACTGAAGCTTTCTTT. As protein: CASSPRGGTEAFF.

V and J are TRBV7-2 and TRBJ2-3, with 7 bases aligning to TRBD1. Germline trimming cut 3 bases from V and 5 bases from J; bases unmatched to any gene: 8. Looked up from germline, CDR1 is SGHTA and CDR2 is FQGNSA. The CDR3 extends over 15 amino acids. The CDR3 here is CASSFQQGSGDTQYF. In DNA form, the CDR3 reads TGTGCCAGCAGCTTCCAACAGGGGTCGGGAGATACGCAGTATTTT.

Concerning this clone: Within the sample, other DNA sequences also encode this same CDR3. The rearrangement joins TRBV10-1 to TRBJ2-1, with 8 bases aligning to TRBD1. Germline assignment: CDR1 WNHNN and CDR2 SYGVQD (reference sequence). This CDR3 contains 13 residues. V lost 6 bases and J lost 9; bases outside the gene matches: 7. The CDR3, as DNA: TGCGCCAGCAGAGGACAGGGCAGCAGTGAGCAGTTCTTC. Translated, it gives CASRGQGSSEQFF.

This clone was detected a few times. The chain carries TRBV7-2 and TRBJ1-5; D might be TRBD1 (6 bases). Between the trimmed V and J ends, which lost 6 bases and 7 bases, there was a span of 10 bases. The length of the CDR3 is 12 residues. The germline V gene has CDR1 SGHTA and CDR2 FQGNSA. CDR3 in amino acids: CASSNRDQPQHF. The CDR3 DNA reads TGTGCCAGCAGTAACAGGGACCAGCCCCAGCATTTT.

The chain joins TRBV7-6 to TRBJ2-2, with a possible D match to TRBD1 (7 bases). V gave up 5 bases and J gave up 2 bases, with 12 bases separating them. CDR1 and CDR2 from the germline V gene are SGHVS and FNYEAQ. The CDR3 totals 15 residues. DNA for the CDR3: TGTGCCAGCAGCGGAGGGGGCTCTAACACCGGGGAGCTGTTTTTT. As protein: CASSGGGSNTGELFF.

V usage is TRBV5-1 and J usage is TRBJ2-5; D remains unclear. The J call may be incorrect, as the DNA end agrees better with TRBJ2-7. The CDR3 length is 14 residues. CDR1 SGHRS and CDR2 YFSETQ come from the germline V gene. CDR3 residues: CASSPSAQPYEQYF. In DNA, the CDR3 is TGCGCCAGCAGCCCCTCCGCACAGCCCTACGAGCAGTACTTC.

Worth noting for this clone: Its ends do not fully match the called genes, so a read error is possible. This chain uses TRBV27 with TRBJ2-1; TRBD2 aligns across 14 bases. The CDR3 sequence is 15 residues long. Germline CDR1 is MNHEY and CDR2 is SMNVEV (reference sequence). CDR3 loop: CASSLGLAGAAERFF. Written as DNA, the CDR3 is TGTGCCAGCAGTTTGGGACTAGCGGGAGCCGCTGAGCGGTTCTTC.

This chain uses TRBV6-6 with TRBJ1-4; unclear D gene. Germline CDR1 and CDR2: MNHNY and SVGAGI (reference sequence). The V end was cut by 6 bases, the J end by 7 bases, with 12 bases between. The CDR3 sequence is 13 residues long. CDR3: CASSPIASEKLFF. CDR3 bases: TGTGCCAGCAGCCCCATAGCGAGTGAAAAACTGTTTTTT.

The rearrangement joins TRBV2 to TRBJ1-1, with 8 bases aligning to TRBD1. V lost 5 bases and J lost 5; bases outside the gene matches: 4. Germline assignment: CDR1 SNHLY and CDR2 FYNNEI. The CDR3 is 13 residues long. CDR3 in amino acids: CASSQGAGTEAFF. CDR3 coding DNA: TGTGCCAGCAGTCAGGGGGCTGGGACTGAAGCTTTCTTT.

This clone showed up just a few times. This rearrangement joins TRBV5-6 to TRBJ1-1; tentatively, D is TRBD1 (5 bases). Germline CDR1 SGHDT, CDR2 YYEEEE. CDR3 length: 15 residues. The ends were cut back, 0 bases at V and 4 bases at J, with 13 bases in the middle. The CDR3, as DNA: TGTGCCAGCAGCTTGGGTCAGGGTAGGCGCACTGAAGCTTTCTTT. This translates into CASSLGQGRRTEAFF.

This chain joins TRBV11-2 and TRBJ2-1; 8 nucleotides match TRBD2. CDR3 length: 17 amino acids. The germline gives CDR1 SGHAT, CDR2 FQNNGV. V was pared by 2 bases and J by 9 bases, with 15 bases of the junction left unmatched. The CDR3 DNA is TGTGCCAGCAGCTTACTGTTCTCGTATCGGGAGGGTACTGAGCAGTTCTTC. Protein: CASSLLFSYREGTEQFF.

The chain combines TRBV5-1 with TRBJ2-1, with 7 bases that match TRBD1. The CDR3 has 15 residues. J gave up 7 bases and V 0 bases, and 7 bases lay outside the gene matches. Germline lookup yields CDR1 SGHRS and CDR2 YFSETQ. The CDR3 DNA reads as TGCGCCAGCAGCTTGGGACAGGGTGAGGTTAATGAGCAGTTCTTC. This translates into CASSLGQGEVNEQFF.

This chain joins TRBV29-1 and TRBJ2-1, with D possibly matching TRBD2 (5 bases). The length of the CDR3 is 16 residues. The V and J ends lost 2 bases and 0 bases respectively, with 14 bases between them. Germline CDR1 and CDR2: SQVTM and ANQGSEA. CDR3 bases: TGCAGCGTTGAATTATCTACTAGGCCCTCCTACAATGAGCAGTTCTTC. This gives the protein CSVELSTRPSYNEQFF.

The chain uses TRBV10-1 and TRBJ2-2; 8 bases are shared with TRBD2. Germline CDR1 is WNHNN and CDR2 is SYGVQD (reference sequence). The CDR3 contains 16 residues. Trimming removed 3 bases from V and 1 base from J; junction bases left unmatched: 4. The CDR3 protein is CASSEVAGGNTGELFF. Written as DNA, the CDR3 is TGCGCCAGCAGTGAAGTTGCGGGAGGGAACACCGGGGAGCTGTTTTTT.

The genes are TRBV4-2 and TRBJ2-3, with 11 bases identical to TRBD2. Germline-derived CDR1 and CDR2 are LGHNA and YNFKEQ. The CDR3 contains 16 residues. V trimming: 1 base; J trimming: 2 bases; junction bases outside the gene matches: 2. CDR3 sequence reads: CASSQGLAGPTDTQYF. The CDR3 DNA is TGTGCCAGCAGCCAAGGACTAGCGGGGCCCACAGATACGCAGTATTTT.

The V call is TRBV29-1, the J call TRBJ2-2, with 12 positions matching TRBD2. The CDR3 is made up of 16 amino acids. Germline lookup yields CDR1 SQVTM and CDR2 ANQGSEA. J gave up 5 bases and V 2 bases, and 6 bases lay outside the gene matches. This chain's CDR3 is CSVETPLAGGTGELFF. CDR3 nucleotide sequence: TGCAGCGTTGAAACTCCACTAGCGGGGGGAACCGGGGAGCTGTTTTTT.